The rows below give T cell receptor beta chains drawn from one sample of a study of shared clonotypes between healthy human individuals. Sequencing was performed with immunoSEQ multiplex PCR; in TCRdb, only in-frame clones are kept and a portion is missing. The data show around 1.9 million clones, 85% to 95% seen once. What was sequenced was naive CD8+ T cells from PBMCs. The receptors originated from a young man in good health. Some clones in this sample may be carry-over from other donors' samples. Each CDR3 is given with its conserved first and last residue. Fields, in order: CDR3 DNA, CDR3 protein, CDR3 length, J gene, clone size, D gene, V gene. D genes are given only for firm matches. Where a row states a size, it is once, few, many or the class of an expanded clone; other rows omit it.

DNA: TGTGCCAGCTCACCAGGGCCCAATACATTCGGGGAGCTGTTTTTT; CDR3: CASSPGPNTFGELFF; length: 15; J: TRBJ2-2; size: few; D: .; V: TRBV18
DNA: TGTGCCAGCAGTAGAAGGACAGTAGTTGTTACTGAAGCTTTCTTT; CDR3: CASSRRTVVVTEAFF; length: 15; J: TRBJ1-1; size: .; D: .; V: TRBV2
DNA: TGTGCCAGCAGCCCTTTAGGGGAAACAGGGGCTAACTATGGCTACACCTTC; CDR3: CASSPLGETGANYGYTF; length: 17; J: TRBJ1-2; size: .; D: TRBD1; V: TRBV13
DNA: TGTGCCAGCAGCTTAAGGACAGGGGGCGGAGAGACCCAGTACTTC; CDR3: CASSLRTGGGETQYF; length: 15; J: TRBJ2-5; size: .; D: TRBD1; V: TRBV7-9
DNA: TGTGCCAGCAGTTACGGGACGTACCAAGAGACCCAGTACTTC; CDR3: CASSYGTYQETQYF; length: 14; J: TRBJ2-5; size: .; D: .; V: TRBV6-5
DNA: TGTGCCAGCAGCTCCCCTAGCGGGACGTGGACAGATACGCAGTATTTT; CDR3: CASSSPSGTWTDTQYF; length: 16; J: TRBJ2-3; size: .; D: TRBD2; V: TRBV13
DNA: TGCGCCAGCAGTGAGAGCCACGACGTATACAATGAGCAGTTCTTC; CDR3: CASSESHDVYNEQFF; length: 15; J: TRBJ2-1; size: .; D: .; V: TRBV10-1
DNA: TGTGCCAGCAGTCTTAGTGTCGGGAGGGCCGTAAATGAGCAGTTCTTC; CDR3: CASSLSVGRAVNEQFF; length: 16; J: TRBJ2-1; size: .; D: TRBD2; V: TRBV27
DNA: TGTGCCAGCAGTTACTCCGGGACAAACGAGCAGTACTTC; CDR3: CASSYSGTNEQYF; length: 13; J: TRBJ2-7; size: .; D: .; V: TRBV6-5
DNA: TGTGCCATCAGAACCTTCCTCGGGGGGCAGGCCTATGGCTACACCTTC; CDR3: CAIRTFLGGQAYGYTF; length: 16; J: TRBJ1-2; size: .; D: .; V: TRBV27